Shown below are 20 T cell receptor beta chains from a single sample sequenced in a study of shared clonotypes between healthy human individuals. Naive-designated CD8 cells lacked CD45RO, were positively enriched for CCR7, and omitted terminally differentiated effector memory CD45RA+ cells. Only in-frame clones appear in the TCRdb table, and some are missing; sequencing was by immunoSEQ multiplex PCR. The sample comprises millions of clones, more than 85% of which are singletons, and approximately 1.7% rests with the top ten. Sequenced: naive CD8+ T cells from PBMCs. Source of these receptors: a young man in good health. Some clones in this sample may be carry-over from other donors' samples.

As concerns this clone: Distinct nucleotide sequences in the sample also encode this CDR3. This sequence joins TRBV27 and TRBJ2-6; TRBD1 is a possible D gene (5 bases). The CDR3 extends over 15 amino acids. Germline assignment: CDR1 MNHEY and CDR2 SMNVEV (reference sequence). The V end was cut by 2 bases, the J end by 2 bases, with 7 bases between. CDR3 DNA: TGTGCCAGCAGTTTAGTAGGGGCTGGGGCCAACGTCCTGACTTTC. It translates to CASSLVGAGANVLTF.

The chain links TRBV27 to TRBJ1-1, with D tentatively TRBD1 (6 bases). This CDR3 region has 14 residues. CDR1 is MNHEY, CDR2 SMNVEV, per germline (reference sequence). Trimming took off 5 bases at V and 4 bases at J, with 14 bases between the two ends. The CDR3 DNA sequence: TGTGCCAGCAGTGAACAGGGAGTGGGCACTGAAGCTTTCTTT. Protein sequence: CASSEQGVGTEAFF.

This clone was counted a few times. This rearrangement joins TRBV14 to TRBJ2-3; D possibly corresponds to TRBD2 (5 bases). Germline CDR1 SGHDN, CDR2 FVKESK. Trimming removed 0 bases at V and 0 bases at J, with 7 bases between. The CDR3 extends over 15 amino acids. The CDR3 nucleotides read TGTGCCAGCAGCCAAGAACGAGGGAGCACAGATACGCAGTATTTT. This gives the protein CASSQERGSTDTQYF.

As regards this clone: The sample holds other DNA sequences that translate to the same CDR3. The chain has TRBV15 and TRBJ2-1; possible D gene TRBD1, 5 bases. V lost 3 bases, J lost 7 bases, and 7 bases lay in between. CDR1 and CDR2 (germline): LNHNV, YYDKDF (reference sequence). CDR3 length: 12 amino acids. The CDR3 sequence is CATSSRDNEQFF. Here the CDR3 DNA reads TGTGCCACCAGCAGCAGGGATAATGAGCAGTTCTTC.

This clone was detected a few times. This sequence joins TRBV27 and TRBJ2-5; perhaps TRBD1 as D (5 bases). V was cut by 5 bases and J by 7 bases, with 8 bases left in between. The germline CDR1 and CDR2 sequences are MNHEY and SMNVEV (reference sequence). The CDR3 extends over 11 amino acids. The CDR3 sequence is CASSTGGTQYF. In nucleotides, the CDR3 is TGTGCCAGCAGTACAGGCGGGACCCAGTACTTC.

This rearrangement joins TRBV5-1 to TRBJ1-1, with 9 bases aligning to TRBD1. CDR3 length: 15 residues. Germline loops: CDR1 SGHRS, CDR2 YFSETQ. Trimming took 4 bases from V and 11 from J; bases not matched to a gene: 15. The CDR3 sequence: CASSPARQGESFAFF. DNA of the CDR3: TGCGCCAGCAGCCCCGCTCGACAGGGGGAATCTTTTGCTTTCTTT.

The rearrangement joins TRBV2 to TRBJ2-7; TRBD1 agrees at 7 bases. The CDR3 runs to 12 residues. The germline V gene encodes CDR1 SNHLY and CDR2 FYNNEI. This CDR3 reads CHSRDSVLEQYF. In nucleotides, the CDR3 is TGTCATAGCAGGGACAGTGTTCTCGAGCAGTACTTC.

The rearrangement joins TRBV4-3 to TRBJ1-2, with D perhaps matching TRBD1 (5 bases). CDR3 length equals 15 residues. CDR1 is LGHNA and CDR2 is YSLEER in the germline V gene. Trimming removed 1 base at V and 8 bases at J, with 17 bases between. CDR3 bases: TGCGCCAGCAGCCAAGGGACACGAGGGGTCTACGGCTACACCTTC. The encoded protein is CASSQGTRGVYGYTF.

The chain is built from TRBV9 and TRBJ1-2; tentatively, D is TRBD1 (5 bases). Trimming pared 4 bases from V and 3 bases from J, leaving 19 bases between. The CDR3 runs to 16 residues. CDR1 and CDR2 (germline): SGDLS, YYNGEE. CDR3 sequence reads: CASSSNLAGRDYGYTF. The CDR3 DNA follows: TGTGCCAGCAGCTCCAACTTAGCAGGGCGCGACTATGGCTACACCTTC.

On this clone itself: The same CDR3 can be traced to other DNA sequences in this sample. The chain couples TRBV27 to TRBJ2-1; 8 nucleotides line up with TRBD1. In germline, CDR1 is MNHEY, CDR2 SMNVEV (reference sequence). This CDR3 has 15 amino acids. Germline trimming cut 3 bases from V and 4 bases from J; bases unmatched to any gene: 5. DNA of the CDR3: TGTGCCAGCAGTTTTGTTGGACAGGGATACAATGAGCAGTTCTTC. Its protein is CASSFVGQGYNEQFF.

The V gene is TRBV11-3, the J gene TRBJ2-1, with a tentative D call TRBD2 (5 bases). CDR1 is SGHNT and CDR2 is YENEEA in the germline V gene. The V and J ends lost 6 bases and 7 bases respectively, with 31 bases between them. CDR3 length equals 19 residues. The DNA of the CDR3 is TGTGCCAGCAGTCCTAGTATTATTTTCGGACTCCCGAGTCCTAATGAGCAGTTCTTC. Translating it yields CASSPSIIFGLPSPNEQFF.

The chain has TRBV19 and TRBJ1-5; 7 bases line up with TRBD1. Trimming cost V 5 bases and J 3 bases; bases outside gene matches: 4. The length of the CDR3 is 14 residues. Germline lookup yields CDR1 LNHDA and CDR2 SQIVND (reference sequence). The CDR3 protein is CASSYRGYNQPQHF. The CDR3 nucleotides read TGTGCCAGTAGTTACAGGGGTTACAATCAGCCCCAGCATTTT.

The chain recombines TRBV4-3 with TRBJ2-1; D remains ambiguous. V lost 5 bases and J 4 bases, leaving 18 bases between the germline ends. Germline CDR1 is LGHNA and CDR2 is YSLEER. CDR3 length: 16 amino acids. This CDR3 is CASSSRLWPAYNEQFF. CDR3 coding DNA: TGCGCCAGCAGCAGCCGGCTCTGGCCGGCTTACAATGAGCAGTTCTTC.

Only a few counts were recorded for this clone. The gene calls are TRBV29-1 and TRBJ1-1; D is unresolved. V was clipped by 7 bases and J by 5 bases, with 8 bases between them. Germline CDR1 and CDR2: SQVTM and ANQGSEA. CDR3 length equals 10 residues. This CDR3 is CSDGGTEAFF. The CDR3 DNA reads TGCAGCGACGGTGGGACTGAAGCTTTCTTT. Variable domain in full (rest from reference TRBV29-1 and TRBJ1-1): SAVISQKPSRDICQRGTSLTIQCQVDSQVTMMFWYRQQPGQSLTLIATANQGSEATYESGFVIDKFPISRPNLTFSTLTVSNMSPEDSSIYLCSDGGTEAFFGQGTRLTVV.

This sequence joins TRBV14 and TRBJ1-1; D not resolved. CDR3 length equals 13 residues. Germline CDR1 SGHDN, CDR2 FVKESK. The V end was cut by 0 bases, the J end by 4 bases, with 6 bases between. As DNA, the CDR3 is TGTGCCAGCAGCCAAGACGGCGGCACTGAAGCTTTCTTT. Translation: CASSQDGGTEAFF.

This clone was seen once. This sample also contains other DNA sequences that code for the same CDR3. This chain joins TRBV6-5 and TRBJ2-1; D might be TRBD2 (6 bases). From germline, CDR1 is MNHEY and CDR2 SVGAGI. The CDR3 extends over 15 amino acids. The germline V and J ends were trimmed by 2 bases and 0 bases, with 8 bases remaining between them. CDR3 residues: CASSYAGSSYNEQFF. The CDR3 DNA is TGTGCCAGCAGTTACGCGGGAAGCTCCTACAATGAGCAGTTCTTC.

J is TRBJ1-1 and V is TRBV29-1; 8 bases line up with TRBD1. The trim removed 1 base at V and 5 bases at J, leaving 9 bases unmatched. Germline V CDR1 and CDR2: SQVTM, ANQGSEA. CDR3 length equals 15 residues. The CDR3 region is CSVEVPRGQDTEAFF. The CDR3 bases are TGCAGCGTTGAAGTCCCCAGGGGGCAGGATACTGAAGCTTTCTTT. Filled out from reference TRBV29-1 and TRBJ1-1, the complete variable domain reads SAVISQKPSRDICQRGTSLTIQCQVDSQVTMMFWYRQQPGQSLTLIATANQGSEATYESGFVIDKFPISRPNLTFSTLTVSNMSPEDSSIYLCSVEVPRGQDTEAFFGQGTRLTVV.

V and J are TRBV9 and TRBJ1-6; the D gene is possibly TRBD1 (5 bases). Germline assignment: CDR1 SGDLS and CDR2 YYNGEE. With 4 bases removed from V and 7 bases from J, the gap between germline ends came to 21 bases. There are 17 residues in the CDR3. The CDR3 sequence: CASSPRRVGLENSPLHF. DNA of the CDR3: TGTGCCAGCAGCCCTCGCAGGGTAGGGTTGGAGAATTCACCCCTCCACTTT.

The chain couples TRBV11-2 to TRBJ2-6; D ambiguous. Trimming shortened V by 3 bases and J by 15 bases, and 3 bases separated the two germline ends. The CDR3 is 9 amino acids. Per germline, CDR1 SGHAT and CDR2 FQNNGV. CDR3 amino acids: CASSFPLTF. The CDR3 nucleotides read TGTGCCAGCAGCTTCCCCCTGACTTTC.

The chain uses TRBV5-4 and TRBJ2-7, with D perhaps being TRBD1 or TRBD2 (5 bases each). Germline CDR1 and CDR2: SGHNT and YYREEE (reference sequence). The CDR3 has 12 amino acids. V was pared by 0 bases and J by 6 bases, with 7 bases between. CDR3 protein: CASSLEGPEQYF. The CDR3 nucleotides are TGTGCCAGCAGCTTGGAGGGACCCGAGCAGTACTTC.